The 30 T cell receptor beta chains below come from one sample, sequenced in a study of glioma-infiltrating T cells after dendritic cell vaccination. Using immunoSEQ multiplex PCR, the repertoire was profiled, and TCRdb retains in-frame clones only, with some absent. The sample includes fewer than 85,000 clones, around 86% of them seen just once. The material was blood, obtained before dendritic cell vaccination. The receptors come from a human donor with glioblastoma.

The CDR3: CASSPREGDGYTF. The CDR3 DNA follows: TGTGCCAGCTCACCCAGGGAAGGGGATGGCTACACCTTC. The V and J genes are TRBV18 and TRBJ1-2; tentative D call: TRBD1 (5 bases). CDR1 KGHSH and CDR2 LQKENI come from the germline V gene. V dropped 3 bases and J dropped 6 bases, with 11 bases sitting between them. The CDR3 has 13 residues.

The rearrangement uses TRBV15 and TRBJ2-1; D gene unclear. The CDR3 contains 13 residues. The V and J ends lost 1 base and 7 bases respectively, with 8 bases between them. Germline lookup yields CDR1 LNHNV and CDR2 YYDKDF (reference sequence). The CDR3 loop is CATSRGARNEQFF. CDR3 nucleotides: TGTGCCACCAGCAGAGGGGCCCGAAATGAGCAGTTCTTC.

The V call is TRBV2, the J call TRBJ2-5; the match to TRBD1 covers 12 bases. This CDR3 region has 15 residues. V trimming: 7 bases; J trimming: 3 bases; junction bases outside the gene matches: 6. CDR1 and CDR2 (germline): SNHLY, FYNNEI. The CDR3 loop is CASKDGTGGEETQYF. CDR3 DNA sequence: TGTGCCAGCAAGGACGGGACAGGGGGCGAAGAGACCCAGTACTTC. Full variable domain (missing parts from reference TRBV2 and TRBJ2-5): EPEVTQTPSHQVTQMGQEVILRCVPISNHLYFYWYRQILGQKVEFLVSFYNNEISEKSEIFDDQFSVERPDGSNFTLKIRSTKLEDSAMYFCASKDGTGGEETQYFGPGTRLLVL.

The rearrangement links TRBV5-4 to TRBJ1-2; 9 bases agree with TRBD1. Germline V gene data show CDR1 as SGHNT and CDR2 as YYREEE (reference sequence). The CDR3 consists of 14 residues. The trim removed 0 bases at V and 8 bases at J, leaving 5 bases unmatched. CDR3 sequence reads: CASSLVGQGSGYTF. CDR3 nucleotide sequence: TGTGCCAGCAGCTTGGTGGGACAGGGAAGCGGCTACACCTTC.

This rearrangement joins TRBV18 to TRBJ1-2; no reliable D call. Trimming took off 3 bases at V and 4 bases at J, with 12 bases between the two ends. From germline, CDR1 is KGHSH and CDR2 LQKENI. There are 14 residues in the CDR3. CDR3 loop: CASSPGSPGYGYTF. For the CDR3, the DNA is TGTGCCAGCTCACCTGGTAGCCCGGGCTATGGCTACACCTTC.

The chain links TRBV6-5 to TRBJ1-2; D is undetermined. Germline V gene data show CDR1 as MNHEY and CDR2 as SVGAGI. The CDR3 runs to 15 residues. Trimming cost V 0 bases and J 1 base, with 9 bases left between them. CDR3 bases: TGTGCCAGCAGTTACTCGTTTACGGTTAACTATGGCTACACCTTC. Translating gives CASSYSFTVNYGYTF.

V is TRBV7-8 and J is TRBJ1-4; D ambiguous. V shed 4 bases and J shed 7 bases, with 16 bases lying between them. The CDR3 runs to 15 residues. Germline V gene data show CDR1 as SGHVS and CDR2 as FQNEAQ. The CDR3 DNA reads as TGTGCCAGCAGCTCGAGGACCAACCGGGGTGAAAAACTGTTTTTT. Amino acid sequence: CASSSRTNRGEKLFF. Full variable domain (missing parts from reference TRBV7-8 and TRBJ1-4): GAGVSQSPRYKVAKRGQDVALRCDPISGHVSLFWYQQALGQGPEFLTYFQNEAQLDKSGLPSDRFFAERPEGSVSTLKIQRTQQEDSAVYLCASSSRTNRGEKLFFGSGTQLSVL.

The chain links TRBV19 to TRBJ2-5, with TRBD2 matching 8 bases. J was trimmed by 1 base and V by 3 bases; bases with no gene match: 4. CDR3 length: 15 amino acids. The germline CDR1 and CDR2 sequences are LNHDA and SQIVND (reference sequence). CDR3 loop: CASSIGGGSQETQYF. CDR3 sequence (DNA): TGTGCCAGTAGTATTGGCGGGGGGAGCCAAGAGACCCAGTACTTC. Together with reference TRBV19 and TRBJ2-5, the CDR3 gives the full variable domain: DGGITQSPKYLFRKEGQNVTLSCEQNLNHDAMYWYRQDPGQGLRLIYYSQIVNDFQKGDIAEGYSVSREKKESFPLTVTSAQKNPTAFYLCASSIGGGSQETQYFGPGTRLLVL.

The DNA for the CDR3 is TGCGCCAGCAGCTTACGGGACAGTAGCTACAATGAGCAGTTCTTC. This encodes CASSLRDSSYNEQFF. The rearrangement links TRBV5-1 to TRBJ2-1; TRBD1 aligns across 7 bases. The CDR3 totals 15 residues. V lost 2 bases and J lost 3; bases outside the gene matches: 5. Germline V gene sequence: CDR1 SGHRS, CDR2 YFSETQ.

Only one count was recorded for this clone. This chain uses TRBV5-4 with TRBJ1-5; D is uncertain. V lost 7 bases and J 6 bases, leaving 14 bases between the germline ends. Germline V gene lookup returns CDR1 SGHNT and CDR2 YYREEE (reference sequence). The CDR3 totals 13 residues. The CDR3 bases are TGTGCCAGCTACGAGGGAGAGGGTCAGCCCCAGCATTTT. It specifies CASYEGEGQPQHF.

The CDR3 reads CSVEKDPTVNYGYTF. Here the CDR3 DNA reads TGCAGCGTTGAAAAGGACCCGACAGTCAACTATGGCTACACCTTC. V usage is TRBV29-1 and J usage is TRBJ1-2; maybe TRBD1 (5 bases). The V gene lost 2 bases and the J gene lost 2 bases, with 15 bases spanning the gap. CDR3 length: 15 amino acids. Germline values: CDR1 SQVTM, CDR2 ANQGSEA.

This chain links TRBV2 with TRBJ2-3; 9 bases map to TRBD1. The CDR3 has 16 residues. V lost 5 bases to trimming and J lost 3 bases; unmatched junction nucleotides: 9. In germline, CDR1 is SNHLY, CDR2 FYNNEI. CDR3 protein: CASSLRQGEGTDTQYF. The CDR3 coding sequence is TGTGCCAGCAGTCTTCGACAGGGGGAGGGAACAGATACGCAGTATTTT.

This chain uses TRBV4-1 with TRBJ2-7; D perhaps matches TRBD1 (5 bases). This CDR3 contains 15 residues. The V gene's germline CDR1 is MGHRA and CDR2 YSYEKL. The V gene lost 1 base and the J gene lost 3 bases, with 13 bases spanning the gap. CDR3 DNA: TGCGCCAGCAGCCAAGTCGTGGCCGACAGCTACGAGCAGTACTTC. Protein sequence: CASSQVVADSYEQYF.

The chain is built from TRBV2 and TRBJ1-5; TRBD1 matches 9 bases. Germline V gene sequence: CDR1 SNHLY, CDR2 FYNNEI. The trim removed 7 bases at V and 4 bases at J, leaving 2 bases unmatched. CDR3 size: 13 residues. The DNA of the CDR3 is TGTGCCAGCAACGACAGGGGGAATCAGCCCCAGCATTTT. Translated, it gives CASNDRGNQPQHF.

The chain has TRBV7-2 and TRBJ1-2; unclear D gene. The CDR3 has 14 amino acids. V was trimmed by 5 bases and J by 3 bases, leaving 13 bases between them. The germline V gene encodes CDR1 SGHTA and CDR2 FQGNSA. CDR3 amino acids: CASSPGQLYYGYTF. In DNA form, the CDR3 reads TGTGCCAGCAGCCCGGGTCAGCTGTACTATGGCTACACCTTC.

This clone appeared once. This rearrangement joins TRBV6-1 to TRBJ1-3; TRBD1 aligns across 8 bases. The CDR3 is 17 amino acids. Germline lookup yields CDR1 MNHNS and CDR2 SASEGT. Trimming took 4 bases from V and 2 from J; bases not matched to a gene: 10. CDR3 residues: CASSVAGQGGPGNTIYF. In DNA form, the CDR3 reads TGTGCCAGCAGTGTTGCCGGACAGGGTGGGCCTGGAAACACCATATATTTT.

V usage is TRBV14 and J usage is TRBJ1-2, with 8 bases fitting TRBD1. In germline, CDR1 is SGHDN, CDR2 FVKESK. The V and J ends lost 4 bases and 8 bases, in that order; junction bases with no gene match: 6. The CDR3 sequence is 13 residues long. Here the CDR3 DNA reads TGTGCCAGCAGCCCCGGACAGGGTCGAGGCTACACCTTC. It specifies CASSPGQGRGYTF.

This chain connects TRBV7-8 to TRBJ2-2; no clear D gene. The V end lost 3 bases, the J end lost 4 bases, and 12 bases lay between the germline ends. The CDR3 spans 15 residues. Germline CDR1 reads SGHVS; CDR2 reads FQNEAQ. The CDR3 region is CASSFLVTVTGELFF. CDR3 sequence (DNA): TGTGCCAGCAGCTTCTTAGTCACGGTCACCGGGGAGCTGTTTTTT.

This sequence joins TRBV11-2 and TRBJ2-7, with 9 bases fitting TRBD1. V shed 3 bases, J shed 5 bases, and the junction held 2 bases outside the gene matches. Germline loops: CDR1 SGHAT, CDR2 FQNNGV. The CDR3 consists of 13 residues. CDR3 loop: CASSFWTGDEQYF. The CDR3, as DNA: TGTGCCAGCAGCTTCTGGACAGGGGACGAGCAGTACTTC.

The CDR3: CASSERAYEAFF. The CDR3 DNA follows: TGTGCCAGCAGTGAACGCGCCTATGAAGCTTTCTTT. This sequence joins TRBV25-1 and TRBJ1-1; D unresolved. The CDR3 is 12 residues long. V was shortened by 2 bases and J by 7 bases, with 8 bases between the two germline ends. CDR1 MGHDK and CDR2 SYGVNS come from the germline V gene.

The rearrangement joins TRBV13 to TRBJ2-7; 7 bases match TRBD1. This CDR3 contains 13 residues. V shed 8 bases, J shed 0 bases, and the junction held 4 bases outside the gene matches. Looked up from germline, CDR1 is PRHDT and CDR2 is FYEKMQ (reference sequence). CDR3 nucleotides: TGTGCCAGCCAGGACAGGTACTCCTACGAGCAGTACTTC. Residues: CASQDRYSYEQYF.

The genes are TRBV19 and TRBJ2-1, with TRBD2 matching over 7 bases. After removal of 5 bases from V and 6 bases from J, the junction contained 7 bases not matched to a gene. Germline CDR1 LNHDA, CDR2 SQIVND (reference sequence). This CDR3 comprises 14 residues. The CDR3 DNA is TGTGCCAGTAGTCCTCCGGGAGGTCGCAATGAGCAGTTCTTC. Translation: CASSPPGGRNEQFF.

The rearrangement uses TRBV5-8 and TRBJ1-1; a possible D gene is TRBD1 (5 bases). Trimming left V 1 base short and J 3 bases short, with 13 bases between. From germline, CDR1 is SGHTS and CDR2 YDEGEE. There are 15 residues in the CDR3. CDR3 bases: TGTGCCAGCAGCTTGCGCAGGGTGCGGTACACTGAAGCTTTCTTT. This sequence encodes CASSLRRVRYTEAFF.

This chain links TRBV19 with TRBJ2-3, with 7 bases that match TRBD2. Germline assignment: CDR1 LNHDA and CDR2 SQIVND (reference sequence). V lost 3 bases to trimming and J lost 5 bases; unmatched junction nucleotides: 17. This CDR3 comprises 18 residues. The CDR3 spells CASSIRSPGQGLRDTQYF. The CDR3 region has the DNA TGTGCCAGTAGTATCCGATCGCCGGGGCAGGGACTAAGAGATACGCAGTATTTT.

This rearrangement joins TRBV18 to TRBJ2-6; D not resolved. The CDR3 loop spans 13 amino acids. In germline, CDR1 is KGHSH, CDR2 LQKENI. V was trimmed by 6 bases and J by 4 bases, leaving 7 bases between them. CDR3 nucleotide sequence: TGTGCCAGCTCTCAACAGGGGGCCAACGTCCTGACTTTC. This encodes CASSQQGANVLTF.

The chain links TRBV5-1 to TRBJ1-1; no definite D call. Germline V gene data show CDR1 as SGHRS and CDR2 as YFSETQ. CDR3 length: 13 amino acids. V was clipped by 7 bases and J by 4 bases, with 14 bases between them. The CDR3 protein is CASYPGFGTEAFF. CDR3 sequence (DNA): TGCGCCAGCTACCCGGGATTTGGCACTGAAGCTTTCTTT.

The CDR3 DNA reads TGTGCCAGCAGTGGACAGGGACAGTTGAACATTCAGTACTTC. It translates to CASSGQGQLNIQYF. The V call is TRBV28, the J call TRBJ2-4, with 8 bases identical to TRBD1. There are 14 residues in the CDR3. The V segment lost 5 bases and the J segment 7 bases; nucleotides outside the gene matches: 7. Germline V CDR1 and CDR2: MDHEN, SYDVKM.

This clone was found a few times. V is TRBV7-2 and J is TRBJ1-2, with a tentative D call TRBD1 (5 bases). V was shortened by 4 bases and J by 6 bases, with 18 bases between the two germline ends. Looked up from germline, CDR1 is SGHTA and CDR2 is FQGNSA. CDR3 length: 15 amino acids. The CDR3 DNA reads TGTGCCAGCAGCTCATCCGGAGGGGCGCGAGATGGCTACACCTTC. Encoded protein: CASSSSGGARDGYTF.

The chain employs TRBV2 and TRBJ2-5; D gene unclear. The germline CDR1 and CDR2 sequences are SNHLY and FYNNEI. The ends were cut back, 3 bases at V and 2 bases at J, with 7 bases in the middle. The CDR3 has 13 residues. CDR3 residues: CASSEAVQETQYF. The DNA for the CDR3 is TGTGCCAGCAGTGAGGCAGTTCAAGAGACCCAGTACTTC.

The gene calls are TRBV6-1 and TRBJ2-1; 11 nucleotides align to TRBD2. Per the germline V gene, CDR1 is MNHNS and CDR2 is SASEGT. The CDR3 extends over 15 amino acids. J gave up 8 bases and V 1 base, and 4 bases lay outside the gene matches. CDR3 sequence reads: CASSEGSGGADEQFF. The CDR3 region has the DNA TGTGCCAGCAGTGAAGGTAGCGGGGGGGCCGATGAGCAGTTCTTC.